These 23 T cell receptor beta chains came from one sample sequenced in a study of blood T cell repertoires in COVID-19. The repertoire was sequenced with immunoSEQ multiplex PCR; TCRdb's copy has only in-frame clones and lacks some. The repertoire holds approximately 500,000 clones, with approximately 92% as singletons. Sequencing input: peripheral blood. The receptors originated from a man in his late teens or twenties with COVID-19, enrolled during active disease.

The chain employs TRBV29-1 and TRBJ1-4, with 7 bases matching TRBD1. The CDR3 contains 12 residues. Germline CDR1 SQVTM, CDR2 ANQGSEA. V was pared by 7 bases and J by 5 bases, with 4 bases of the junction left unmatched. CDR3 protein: CSAGTENEKLFF. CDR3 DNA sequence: TGCAGCGCCGGGACAGAAAATGAAAAACTGTTTTTT.

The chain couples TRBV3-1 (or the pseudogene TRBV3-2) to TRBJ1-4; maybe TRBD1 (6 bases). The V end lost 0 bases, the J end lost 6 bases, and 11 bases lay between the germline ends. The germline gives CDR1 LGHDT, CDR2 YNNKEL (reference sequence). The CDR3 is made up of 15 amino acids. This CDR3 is CASSQDVGGYEKLFF. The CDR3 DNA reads TGTGCCAGCAGCCAAGACGTTGGGGGCTATGAAAAACTGTTTTTT.

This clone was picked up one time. Here the CDR3 DNA reads TGTGCCAGCAGCAACCCCACCGGGACAGGGCCTAACGAGCAGTACTTC. Encoded protein: CASSNPTGTGPNEQYF. The rearrangement uses TRBV21-1 and TRBJ2-7; TRBD1 was called by the table and not checked on the DNA. TRBV21-1 is assigned pseudogene status. The CDR3 loop spans 16 amino acids.

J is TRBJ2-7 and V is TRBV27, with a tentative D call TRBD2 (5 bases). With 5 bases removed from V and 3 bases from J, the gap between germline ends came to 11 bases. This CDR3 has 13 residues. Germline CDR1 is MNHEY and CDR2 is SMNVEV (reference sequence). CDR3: CASSPGRGYEQYF. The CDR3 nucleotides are TGTGCCAGCAGTCCCGGCCGGGGCTACGAGCAGTACTTC.

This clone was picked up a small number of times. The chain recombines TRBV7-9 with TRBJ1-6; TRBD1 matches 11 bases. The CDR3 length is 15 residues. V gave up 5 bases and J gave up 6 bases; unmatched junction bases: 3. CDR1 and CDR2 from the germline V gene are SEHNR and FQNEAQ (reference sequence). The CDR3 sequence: CASSEGQGGNSPLHF. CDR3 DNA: TGTGCCAGCAGCGAGGGACAGGGGGGTAATTCACCCCTCCACTTT.

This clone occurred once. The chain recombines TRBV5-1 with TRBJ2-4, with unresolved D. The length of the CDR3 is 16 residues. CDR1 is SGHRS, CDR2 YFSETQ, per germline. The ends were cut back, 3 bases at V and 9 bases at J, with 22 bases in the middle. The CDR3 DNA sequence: TGCGCCAGCAGCTACTACTCACTAACCCCGCTGTCCATTCAGTACTTC. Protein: CASSYYSLTPLSIQYF.

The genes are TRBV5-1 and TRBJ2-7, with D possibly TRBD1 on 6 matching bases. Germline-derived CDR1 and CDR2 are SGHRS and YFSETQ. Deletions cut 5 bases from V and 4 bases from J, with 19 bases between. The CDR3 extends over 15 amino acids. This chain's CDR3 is CASSQKTGNLYEQYF. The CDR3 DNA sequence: TGCGCCAGCAGTCAAAAAACAGGGAATTTATACGAGCAGTACTTC.

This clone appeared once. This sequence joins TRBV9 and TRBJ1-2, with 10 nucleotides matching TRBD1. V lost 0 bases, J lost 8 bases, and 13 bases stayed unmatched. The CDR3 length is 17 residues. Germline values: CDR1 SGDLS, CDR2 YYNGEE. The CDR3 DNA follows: TGTGCCAGCAGCGTAGCTGACCTACCGGGACAGGGGTTGGGCTACACCTTC. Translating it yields CASSVADLPGQGLGYTF.

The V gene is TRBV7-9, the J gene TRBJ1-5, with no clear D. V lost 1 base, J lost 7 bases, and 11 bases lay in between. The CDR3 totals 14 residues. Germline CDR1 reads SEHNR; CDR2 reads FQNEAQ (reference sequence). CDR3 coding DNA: TGTGCCAGCAGCTTAGATACGTTGAGCCAGCCCCAGCATTTT. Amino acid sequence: CASSLDTLSQPQHF.

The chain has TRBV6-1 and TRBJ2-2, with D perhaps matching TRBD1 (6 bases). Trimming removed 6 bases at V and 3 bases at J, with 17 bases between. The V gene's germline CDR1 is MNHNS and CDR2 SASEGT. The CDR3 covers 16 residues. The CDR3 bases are TGTGCCAGCAGCGAAAGGGGGATTACGGACACCGGGGAGCTGTTTTTT. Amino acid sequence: CASSERGITDTGELFF.

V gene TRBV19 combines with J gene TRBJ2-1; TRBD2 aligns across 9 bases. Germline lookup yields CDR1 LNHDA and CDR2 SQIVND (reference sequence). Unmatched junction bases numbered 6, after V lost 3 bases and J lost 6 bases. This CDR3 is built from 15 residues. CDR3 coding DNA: TGTGCCAGTAGTATGAGCCTAGCGGGAACCAATGAGCAGTTCTTC. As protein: CASSMSLAGTNEQFF.

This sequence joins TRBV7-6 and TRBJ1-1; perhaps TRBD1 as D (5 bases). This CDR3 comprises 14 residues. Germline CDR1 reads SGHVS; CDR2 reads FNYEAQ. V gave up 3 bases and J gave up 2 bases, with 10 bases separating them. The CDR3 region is CASSFLDSNTEAFF. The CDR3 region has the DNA TGTGCCAGCAGCTTTCTTGACAGCAACACTGAAGCTTTCTTT.

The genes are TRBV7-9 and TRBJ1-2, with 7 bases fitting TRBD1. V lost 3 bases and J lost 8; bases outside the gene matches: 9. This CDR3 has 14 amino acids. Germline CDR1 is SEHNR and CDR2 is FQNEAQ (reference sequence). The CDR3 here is CASSLEWTGEGYTF. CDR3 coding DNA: TGTGCCAGCAGCTTGGAGTGGACAGGTGAAGGCTACACCTTC.

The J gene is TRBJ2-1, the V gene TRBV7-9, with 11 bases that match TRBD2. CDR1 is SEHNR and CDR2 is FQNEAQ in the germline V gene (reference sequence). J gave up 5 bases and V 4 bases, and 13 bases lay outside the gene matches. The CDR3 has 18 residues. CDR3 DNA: TGTGCCAGCAGCTACCCGCCCCGACTAGCGGGGACCAACAATGAGCAGTTCTTC. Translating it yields CASSYPPRLAGTNNEQFF.

CDR3 DNA: TGCAGCGTCCGCCAGGGATCTAGCACAGATACGCAGTATTTT. Its protein is CSVRQGSSTDTQYF. The J gene is TRBJ2-3, the V gene TRBV29-1; D is possibly TRBD1 (5 bases). Trimming pared 6 bases from V and 0 bases from J, leaving 13 bases between. The CDR3 is made up of 14 amino acids. Germline assignment: CDR1 SQVTM and CDR2 ANQGSEA.

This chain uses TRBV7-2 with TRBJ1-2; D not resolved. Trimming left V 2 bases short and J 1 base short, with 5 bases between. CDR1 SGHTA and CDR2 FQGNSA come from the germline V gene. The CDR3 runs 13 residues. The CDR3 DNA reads TGTGCCAGCAGCTTATTTTATAACTATGGCTACACCTTC. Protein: CASSLFYNYGYTF. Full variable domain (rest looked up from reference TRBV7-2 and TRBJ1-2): GAGVSQSPSNKVTEKGKDVELRCDPISGHTALYWYRQSLGQGLEFLIYFQGNSAPDKSGLPSDRFSAERTGGSVSTLTIQRTQQEDSAVYLCASSLFYNYGYTFGSGTRLTVV.

The CDR3 protein is CASSVGTGVDSGANVLTF. The CDR3 coding sequence is TGCGCCAGCAGCGTCGGGACAGGGGTGGATTCTGGGGCCAACGTCCTGACTTTC. The chain uses TRBV5-1 and TRBJ2-6; 10 bases line up with TRBD1. The J segment lost 1 base and the V segment lost 4 bases, leaving 8 bases of the junction unmatched. Germline CDR1 reads SGHRS; CDR2 reads YFSETQ. This CDR3 region has 18 residues.

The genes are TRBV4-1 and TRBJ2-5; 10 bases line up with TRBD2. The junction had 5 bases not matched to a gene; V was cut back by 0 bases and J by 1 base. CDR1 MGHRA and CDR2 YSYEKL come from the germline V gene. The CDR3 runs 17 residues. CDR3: CASSQDPASGSQETQYF. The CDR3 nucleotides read TGCGCCAGCAGCCAAGATCCGGCTAGCGGGAGCCAAGAGACCCAGTACTTC.

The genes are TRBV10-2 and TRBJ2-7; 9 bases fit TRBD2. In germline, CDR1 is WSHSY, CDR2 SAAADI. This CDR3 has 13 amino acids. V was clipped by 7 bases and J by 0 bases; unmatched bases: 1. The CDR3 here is CASKTSGSYEQYF. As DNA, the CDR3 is TGCGCCAGCAAGACTAGCGGCTCCTACGAGCAGTACTTC.

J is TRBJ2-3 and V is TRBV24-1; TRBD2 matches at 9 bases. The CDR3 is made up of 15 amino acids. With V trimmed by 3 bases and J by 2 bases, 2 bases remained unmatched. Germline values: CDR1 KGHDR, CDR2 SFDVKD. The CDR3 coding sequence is TGTGCCACCAGTGATGTAGCGGGAGTCACAGATACGCAGTATTTT. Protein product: CATSDVAGVTDTQYF.

CDR3 nucleotide sequence: TGCGCCAGCAGCCTGCAGGGGCGCCAGAATGGCTACACCTTC. It specifies CASSLQGRQNGYTF. The gene calls are TRBV5-1 and TRBJ1-2, with D perhaps TRBD1 (6 bases). CDR1 and CDR2 from the germline V gene are SGHRS and YFSETQ. CDR3 length: 14 residues. V was pared by 4 bases and J by 6 bases, with 16 bases between.

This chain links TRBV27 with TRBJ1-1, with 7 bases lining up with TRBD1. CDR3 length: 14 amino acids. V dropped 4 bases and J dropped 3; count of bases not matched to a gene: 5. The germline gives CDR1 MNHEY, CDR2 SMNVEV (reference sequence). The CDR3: CASSSLTGYTEAFF. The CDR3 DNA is TGTGCCAGCAGTTCTTTGACAGGGTACACTGAAGCTTTCTTT.

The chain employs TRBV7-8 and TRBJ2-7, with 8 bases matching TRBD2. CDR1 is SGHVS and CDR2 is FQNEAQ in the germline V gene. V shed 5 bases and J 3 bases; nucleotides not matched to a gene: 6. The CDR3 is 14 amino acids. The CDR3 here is CASSLTSADYEQYF. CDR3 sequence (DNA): TGTGCCAGCAGCCTGACTAGCGCCGACTACGAGCAGTACTTC.